One sample yielded the 24 T cell receptor beta chains listed below, sequenced in a study of PD-L1 blockade in urothelial cancer. Repertoires were generated with immunoSEQ multiplex PCR, while TCRdb's copy carries only in-frame clones and drops some. The sample has some 2,000 clones, more than 35% seen once; the top ten hold about a sixth. Sequenced here: tumor tissue, sampled before atezolizumab (anti-PD-L1) treatment. The source of these receptors is a man in his fifties or sixties with urothelial cancer.

By share, this clone counts as medium-sized (0.01 to 0.1%). The J gene is TRBJ1-3, the V gene TRBV7-6; TRBD1 is a possible D gene (5 bases). Germline V gene sequence: CDR1 SGHVS, CDR2 FNYEAQ. This CDR3 is 17 amino acids long. Trimming stripped 5 bases from V and 2 bases from J, with 19 bases between. The CDR3 nucleotides are TGTGCCAGCAGCCTCGGGGGACCAGGGTCTACTGGAAACACCATATATTTT. Encoded protein: CASSLGGPGSTGNTIYF.

V usage is TRBV15 and J usage is TRBJ2-1; D is possibly TRBD2 (6 bases). V lost 0 bases to trimming and J lost 0 bases, with 12 bases between them. The V gene's germline CDR1 is LNHNV and CDR2 YYDKDF (reference sequence). This CDR3 is built from 17 residues. This CDR3 is CATSRDGGVSSYNEQFF. For the CDR3, the DNA is TGTGCCACCAGCAGAGATGGCGGGGTAAGCTCCTACAATGAGCAGTTCTTC.

This clone came up a few times. The chain employs TRBV28 and TRBJ1-3; no definite D call. The germline V and J ends were trimmed by 6 bases and 0 bases, with 9 bases remaining between them. Germline-derived CDR1 and CDR2 are MDHEN and SYDVKM. This CDR3 is 14 amino acids long. The CDR3 region has the DNA TGTGCCAGCAGAATGTCCATCTCTGGAAACACCATATATTTT. It codes for CASRMSISGNTIYF.

V usage is TRBV9 and J usage is TRBJ1-4; D unclear. The CDR3 consists of 12 residues. Trimming removed 5 bases at V and 4 bases at J, with 6 bases between. Germline V gives CDR1 SGDLS, CDR2 YYNGEE. CDR3 sequence reads: CASSLNNEKLFF. Written as DNA, the CDR3 is TGTGCCAGCAGTCTGAATAATGAAAAACTGTTTTTT. Full variable domain (outside the CDR3, taken from reference TRBV9 and TRBJ1-4): DSGVTQTPKHLITATGQRVTLRCSPRSGDLSVYWYQQSLDQGLQFLIQYYNGEERAKGNILERFSAQQFPDLHSELNLSSLELGDSALYFCASSLNNEKLFFGSGTQLSVL.

A few counts support this clone. The chain's CDR3 is CASSYLGQVGYTF. The CDR3 DNA reads TGTGCCAGCAGTTACCTGGGACAGGTGGGCTACACCTTC. The rearrangement links TRBV6-8 to TRBJ1-2; TRBD1 aligns across 8 bases. The CDR3 extends over 13 amino acids. V lost 2 bases, J lost 8 bases, and 4 bases stayed unmatched. The germline V gene has CDR1 MNHGY and CDR2 SAAAGT.

This clone is labeled medium-sized. V is TRBV4-1 and J is TRBJ1-2, with a tentative D call TRBD1 (5 bases). CDR1 MGHRA and CDR2 YSYEKL come from the germline V gene. The CDR3 has 15 amino acids. The V and J ends lost 5 bases and 4 bases respectively, with 17 bases between them. The CDR3 bases are TGCGCCAGCAGCGGCGAAGGACATGCCCCCTATGGCTACACCTTC. Translated, it gives CASSGEGHAPYGYTF.

The chain couples TRBV18 to TRBJ2-3; the D gene could be TRBD1 or TRBD2 (5 bases each). The CDR3 is 15 amino acids. Germline V gene sequence: CDR1 KGHSH, CDR2 LQKENI. Trimming took 0 bases from V and 6 from J, leaving 13 bases between them. The CDR3 spells CASSPPGTYRDTQYF. In DNA form, the CDR3 reads TGTGCCAGCTCACCACCGGGGACCTACAGGGATACGCAGTATTTT. The full variable domain, rest sourced from reference TRBV18 and TRBJ2-3, is NAGVMQNPRHLVRRRGQEARLRCSPMKGHSHVYWYRQLPEEGLKFMVYLQKENIIDESGMPKERFSAEFPKEGPSILRIQQVVRGDSAAYFCASSPPGTYRDTQYFGPGTRLTVL.

This clone was observed a handful of times. The rearrangement links TRBV9 to TRBJ2-3, with D perhaps being TRBD1 or TRBD2 (5 bases each). Trimming pared 4 bases from V and 3 bases from J, leaving 15 bases between. Germline CDR1 SGDLS, CDR2 YYNGEE. CDR3 length equals 15 residues. CDR3 in DNA: TGTGCCAGCAGCCCCCGGGACCCTCGTACAGATACGCAGTATTTT. Protein sequence: CASSPRDPRTDTQYF.

CDR3 nucleotides: TGTGCCACCAGCAGTGATGCCGGGACAGCAAATCAGCCCCAGCATTTT. The encoded protein is CATSSDAGTANQPQHF. V gene TRBV15 combines with J gene TRBJ1-5, with 7 bases lining up with TRBD1. The CDR3 has 16 residues. Looked up from germline, CDR1 is LNHNV and CDR2 is YYDKDF (reference sequence). Trimming removed 3 bases from V and 4 bases from J; junction bases left unmatched: 9.

The chain recombines TRBV6-8 with TRBJ2-7; D is uncertain. Trimming stripped 1 base from V and 6 bases from J, with 10 bases between. The germline V gene encodes CDR1 MNHGY and CDR2 SAAAGT. There are 13 residues in the CDR3. Here the CDR3 reads CASSYFQHGEQYF. Here the CDR3 DNA reads TGTGCCAGCAGTTACTTCCAGCACGGCGAGCAGTACTTC.

The chain couples TRBV6-8 to TRBJ1-3; possibly TRBD1 for D (6 bases). This CDR3 has 14 residues. Germline-derived CDR1 and CDR2 are MNHGY and SAAAGT. The germline V and J ends were trimmed by 7 bases and 4 bases, with 14 bases remaining between them. CDR3 coding DNA: TGTGCCAGCAACTCTAGACAGGAAGGAAACACCATATATTTT. As protein: CASNSRQEGNTIYF.

The V call is TRBV28, the J call TRBJ2-7; no reliable D call. This CDR3 has 13 amino acids. The germline gives CDR1 MDHEN, CDR2 SYDVKM. V lost 11 bases, J lost 0 bases, and 14 bases lay in between. In DNA, the CDR3 is TGTGCCCATGCGACCCTCAGCTCCTACGAGCAGTACTTC. Translated, it gives CAHATLSSYEQYF.

This clone appeared a few times. This chain joins TRBV6-8 and TRBJ2-7; D possibly matches TRBD1 or TRBD2 (5 bases each). Deletions cut 11 bases from V and 3 bases from J, with 29 bases between. This CDR3 is built from 17 residues. Looked up from germline, CDR1 is MNHGY and CDR2 is SAAAGT. The CDR3 DNA reads as TGTGCCGCCCGGGAAACTGTGACAGCGGAACCCGGCTACGAGCAGTACTTC. It is translated as CAARETVTAEPGYEQYF.

There are a few counts of this clone. The rearrangement links TRBV28 to TRBJ1-5; D ambiguous. The CDR3 has 15 amino acids. V lost 5 bases, J lost 1 base, and 12 bases lay in between. Germline V CDR1 and CDR2: MDHEN, SYDVKM. The CDR3 spells CASSTLDESNQPQHF. Written as DNA, the CDR3 is TGTGCCAGCAGTACCCTGGACGAAAGCAATCAGCCCCAGCATTTT.

The CDR3 region is CASSLKIERTEAFF. The CDR3 region has the DNA TGTGCCAGCAGTTTAAAGATAGAGAGGACTGAAGCTTTCTTT. This sequence joins TRBV28 and TRBJ1-1; no clear D. Germline V CDR1 and CDR2: MDHEN, SYDVKM. V was shortened by 2 bases and J by 5 bases, with 12 bases between the two germline ends. The CDR3 loop spans 14 amino acids.

Only one count was recorded for this clone. V and J are TRBV25-1 and TRBJ1-2; no clear D gene. The CDR3 contains 13 residues. CDR1 and CDR2 from the germline V gene are MGHDK and SYGVNS. V was pared by 3 bases and J by 2 bases, with 7 bases between. CDR3 coding DNA: TGTGCCAGCAGTGAGATAGAGAACTATGGCTACACCTTC. It yields the protein CASSEIENYGYTF.

J is TRBJ1-2 and V is TRBV6-8; no definite D call. CDR1 is MNHGY, CDR2 SAAAGT, per germline. V lost 6 bases and J lost 1, with 9 bases in between. The CDR3 is 13 residues long. The CDR3 DNA reads as TGTGCCAGCAGCCTCAACAGTAACTATGGCTACACCTTC. Translation gives CASSLNSNYGYTF.

V and J are TRBV11-3 and TRBJ2-3, with TRBD1 matching over 9 bases. This CDR3 is built from 16 residues. V trimming: 5 bases; J trimming: 3 bases; junction bases outside the gene matches: 9. The germline V gene has CDR1 SGHNT and CDR2 YENEEA. The CDR3 DNA is TGTGCCAGCAGCCCAACTGGACAGGGGCGAACAGATACGCAGTATTTT. It is translated as CASSPTGQGRTDTQYF.

The V and J genes are TRBV19 and TRBJ2-1; D unclear. Germline V gives CDR1 LNHDA, CDR2 SQIVND (reference sequence). The CDR3 covers 15 residues. V lost 5 bases to trimming and J lost 7 bases, with 18 bases between them. CDR3 residues: CASSWATRSRNEQFF. DNA for the CDR3: TGTGCCAGTAGTTGGGCAACGCGTTCGCGGAATGAGCAGTTCTTC.

The chain is built from TRBV28 and TRBJ1-4; 9 bases fit TRBD1. The CDR3 has 16 amino acids. Per germline, CDR1 MDHEN and CDR2 SYDVKM. Unmatched junction bases numbered 6, after V lost 3 bases and J lost 4 bases. In nucleotides, the CDR3 is TGTGCCAGCAGTTTCCTTACAGGGGGCTATAATGAAAAACTGTTTTTT. Translation: CASSFLTGGYNEKLFF.

The V and J genes are TRBV29-1 and TRBJ1-2; the D is unclear. CDR3 length equals 12 residues. Trimming removed 4 bases from V and 6 bases from J, with 12 bases in between. Germline assignment: CDR1 SQVTM and CDR2 ANQGSEA. This CDR3 is CSVGEGGHGYTF. CDR3 DNA sequence: TGCAGCGTTGGAGAGGGAGGGCATGGCTACACCTTC.

The gene calls are TRBV18 and TRBJ2-5; D call uncertain. The CDR3 spans 14 residues. Per germline, CDR1 KGHSH and CDR2 LQKENI. The V and J ends lost 4 bases and 5 bases respectively, with 14 bases between them. The CDR3, as DNA: TGTGCCAGCTCACTTGACCCGTCGGGTGAGACCCAGTACTTC. Amino acid sequence: CASSLDPSGETQYF.

J is TRBJ1-3 and V is TRBV15; D unclear. CDR3 length: 15 residues. Trimming took off 0 bases at V and 0 bases at J, with 6 bases between the two ends. Germline V gene sequence: CDR1 LNHNV, CDR2 YYDKDF (reference sequence). CDR3 protein: CATSRDRVSGNTIYF. CDR3 coding DNA: TGTGCCACCAGCAGAGATCGGGTCTCTGGAAACACCATATATTTT. The whole variable domain, filled in from reference TRBV15 and TRBJ1-3, reads DAMVIQNPRYQVTQFGKPVTLSCSQTLNHNVMYWYQQKSSQAPKLLFHYYDKDFNNEADTPDNFQSRRPNTSFCFLDIRSPGLGDTAMYLCATSRDRVSGNTIYFGEGSWLTVV.

The chain links TRBV9 to TRBJ2-5, with D possibly matching TRBD1 (5 bases). Trimming took off 0 bases at V and 4 bases at J, with 16 bases between the two ends. The CDR3 length is 16 residues. Germline V lookup: CDR1 SGDLS, CDR2 YYNGEE. The CDR3 loop reads CASSVDQGLGRETQYF. CDR3 bases: TGTGCCAGCAGCGTAGACCAGGGCTTGGGTCGAGAGACCCAGTACTTC.